Shown below are 28 T cell receptor beta chains from a single sample sequenced in a study of cytomegalovirus exposure and HLA in healthy donors. PCR amplification relied on 60 Vbeta primers (plus 13 Jbeta primers). Generated by immunoSEQ multiplex PCR, the TCRdb table keeps only in-frame clones and is missing some. The sample has more than 150,000 clones; approximately 82% are singletons. The sequencing input was PBMCs. The receptors were gathered from a woman in her twenties or thirties in good health and CMV-seronegative.

The chain links TRBV5-1 to TRBJ2-7; 7 bases line up with TRBD1. The CDR3 consists of 14 residues. Looked up from germline, CDR1 is SGHRS and CDR2 is YFSETQ. The trim removed 4 bases at V and 4 bases at J, leaving 8 bases unmatched. The CDR3 here is CASSPGQIVYEQYF. The CDR3 nucleotides read TGCGCCAGCAGCCCGGGACAGATTGTATACGAGCAGTACTTC.

The V and J genes are TRBV19 and TRBJ2-1, with D perhaps TRBD1 (5 bases). V was pared by 1 base and J by 2 bases, with 12 bases between. This CDR3 region has 16 residues. Per the germline V gene, CDR1 is LNHDA and CDR2 is SQIVND (reference sequence). The CDR3 DNA follows: TGTGCCAGTAGTATAGCCGGCCAGGGTCCCTACAATGAGCAGTTCTTC. It translates to CASSIAGQGPYNEQFF.

The chain is built from TRBV28 and TRBJ2-7; D is perhaps TRBD1 (6 bases). The CDR3 is made up of 16 amino acids. The V gene lost 4 bases and the J gene lost 4 bases, with 20 bases spanning the gap. Germline CDR1 MDHEN, CDR2 SYDVKM. CDR3 sequence reads: CASSWGLSGAPYEQYF. Written as DNA, the CDR3 is TGTGCCAGCAGTTGGGGGCTCTCGGGTGCCCCTTACGAGCAGTACTTC.

The J gene is TRBJ2-3, the V gene TRBV28; no reliable D call. Germline values: CDR1 MDHEN, CDR2 SYDVKM. The ends were cut back, 5 bases at V and 3 bases at J, with 6 bases in the middle. This CDR3 comprises 12 residues. CDR3 bases: TGTGCCAGCAGTAAGAGGACAGATACGCAGTATTTT. Encoded protein: CASSKRTDTQYF.

A word on this clone: Other DNA sequences in the same sample also yield this CDR3. The rearrangement links TRBV7-2 to TRBJ2-1, with D possibly matching TRBD2 (6 bases). CDR1 SGHTA and CDR2 FQGNSA come from the germline V gene. This CDR3 is 13 amino acids long. Trimming left V 5 bases short and J 3 bases short, with 8 bases between. CDR3 region: CASSLGSYNEQFF. The CDR3 bases are TGTGCCAGCAGCCTCGGGAGCTACAATGAGCAGTTCTTC.

The table lists this clone with a count of one. The CDR3 spells CASSSGTGMGEKLFF. The CDR3 DNA reads TGTGCCAGCAGCTCCGGGACAGGGATGGGAGAAAAACTGTTTTTT. This chain connects TRBV7-9 to TRBJ1-4; 9 nucleotides align to TRBD1. The length of the CDR3 is 15 residues. V lost 4 bases and J lost 8; bases outside the gene matches: 8. Germline values: CDR1 SEHNR, CDR2 FQNEAQ (reference sequence).

This clone was recorded a few times. At one end, the junction sequence differs from germline, possibly due to a read error. The chain recombines TRBV7-7 with TRBJ2-3; the D gene is possibly TRBD1 (6 bases). This CDR3 region has 13 residues. The germline V gene has CDR1 SSHAT and CDR2 FNYEAQ (reference sequence). The CDR3 bases are TGTGCTAGCAGCCCCACCCTACAGGGTACGCAGTATTTT. Its protein product is CASSPTLQGTQYF.

This clone was counted once. The genes are TRBV7-9 and TRBJ1-1; a possible D gene is TRBD1 (5 bases). The length of the CDR3 is 15 residues. Germline CDR1 is SEHNR and CDR2 is FQNEAQ (reference sequence). Trimming took 2 bases from V and 1 from J, leaving 11 bases between them. The CDR3 spells CASSLRSQGNTEAFF. DNA for the CDR3: TGTGCCAGCAGCTTACGGAGTCAGGGGAACACTGAAGCTTTCTTT.

This chain links TRBV11-3 with TRBJ1-1; possibly TRBD1 for D (6 bases). The germline V gene has CDR1 SGHNT and CDR2 YENEEA. The CDR3 contains 13 residues. Trimming shortened V by 2 bases and J by 8 bases, and 12 bases separated the two germline ends. CDR3 residues: CASSLLQGVEAFF. The CDR3 nucleotides read TGTGCCAGCAGCTTACTACAGGGAGTCGAAGCTTTCTTT.

This chain links TRBV19 with TRBJ2-2; D possibly corresponds to TRBD1 (6 bases). V was clipped by 8 bases and J by 2 bases, with 12 bases between them. The CDR3 runs to 14 residues. Germline V gene lookup returns CDR1 LNHDA and CDR2 SQIVND (reference sequence). As DNA, the CDR3 is TGTGCCAGTCGAAACAGGGCCAACACCGGGGAGCTGTTTTTT. Translating it yields CASRNRANTGELFF.

The chain links TRBV4-1 to TRBJ2-5, with D possibly being TRBD1 (5 bases). The germline V gene has CDR1 MGHRA and CDR2 YSYEKL. CDR3 length equals 16 residues. V lost 0 bases to trimming and J lost 13 bases, with 24 bases between them. CDR3 region: CASSQDPGPPPPDRYF. In nucleotides, the CDR3 is TGCGCCAGCAGCCAAGACCCAGGGCCCCCGCCGCCGGACCGGTACTTC.

V usage is TRBV27 and J usage is TRBJ1-1; 9 bases agree with TRBD1. With 3 bases clipped from V and 6 bases from J, the junction kept 2 bases outside the gene matches. Per the germline V gene, CDR1 is MNHEY and CDR2 is SMNVEV (reference sequence). The CDR3 totals 13 residues. CDR3: CASSFTGGPEAFF. The CDR3 nucleotides read TGTGCCAGCAGTTTCACAGGGGGCCCTGAAGCTTTCTTT.

This clone was detected once. The chain employs TRBV27 and TRBJ2-1, with 9 bases fitting TRBD2. Per the germline V gene, CDR1 is MNHEY and CDR2 is SMNVEV (reference sequence). The length of the CDR3 is 17 residues. V trimming: 6 bases; J trimming: 4 bases; junction bases outside the gene matches: 13. CDR3 coding DNA: TGTGCCAGCAGCTCTAGGATCGCGGGAGGGGCATACAATGAGCAGTTCTTC. Translated, it gives CASSSRIAGGAYNEQFF.

As for this clone: The same CDR3 arises from other DNA sequences in this sample as well. V usage is TRBV5-1 and J usage is TRBJ2-7, with a possible D match to TRBD2 (5 bases). Per the germline V gene, CDR1 is SGHRS and CDR2 is YFSETQ. The CDR3 consists of 16 residues. The V end lost 0 bases, the J end lost 4 bases, and 17 bases lay between the germline ends. This chain's CDR3 is CASSLGLAGVGYEQYF. CDR3 DNA: TGCGCCAGCAGCTTGGGGCTAGCCGGAGTTGGGTACGAGCAGTACTTC. Combining the CDR3 with reference TRBV5-1 and TRBJ2-7 gives the whole variable domain KAGVTQTPRYLIKTRGQQVTLSCSPISGHRSVSWYQQTPGQGLQFLFEYFSETQRNKGNFPGRFSGRQFSNSRSEMNVSTLELGDSALYLCASSLGLAGVGYEQYFGPGTRLTVT.

This clone has more than one count but fewer than ten. This sequence joins TRBV11-2 and TRBJ2-5, with TRBD2 as a possible D gene (6 bases). The J call may be in error: the DNA end matches TRBJ2-7 better. The CDR3 covers 18 residues. Germline V gene data show CDR1 as SGHAT and CDR2 as FQNNGV. The CDR3 coding sequence is TGTGCCAGCAGCTTAGATTGGGGTAGGTGGGGGGTGACCTACGAGCAGTACTTC. This gives the protein CASSLDWGRWGVTYEQYF.

This chain joins TRBV12-2 and TRBJ1-1; the table names TRBD1, a call not compared with the DNA. TRBV12-2 is annotated as a pseudogene. The CDR3 is 18 amino acids. The CDR3 DNA is TGTGCAAGTCGCTTAACCCAACCGGGACAGGGGGCGAACACTGAAGCTTTCTTT. Translated: CASRLTQPGQGANTEAFF.

The chain recombines TRBV5-1 with TRBJ2-5; TRBD2 aligns across 7 bases. The germline V gene encodes CDR1 SGHRS and CDR2 YFSETQ. The V and J ends lost 2 bases and 7 bases, in that order; junction bases with no gene match: 14. The CDR3 spans 16 residues. DNA of the CDR3: TGCGCCAGCAGCTTAATTGAGCGGGATCCCGAGGGGACCCAGTACTTC. It is translated as CASSLIERDPEGTQYF.

The chain is built from TRBV11-1 and TRBJ2-7; 12 positions agree with TRBD2. Germline loops: CDR1 SGHAT, CDR2 FQDESV (reference sequence). The CDR3 loop spans 15 amino acids. The ends lost 7 bases at V and 2 bases at J; junction bases unmatched: 6. The CDR3 DNA follows: TGTGCCAGCACCCAGTCTAGCGGGAGGGCCTACGAGCAGTACTTC. Translated, it gives CASTQSSGRAYEQYF.

The rearrangement uses TRBV28 and TRBJ1-5, with 9 bases lining up with TRBD1. CDR3 length equals 15 residues. The germline V gene has CDR1 MDHEN and CDR2 SYDVKM. V trimming: 4 bases; J trimming: 0 bases; junction bases outside the gene matches: 1. CDR3 amino acids: CASSWTGASNQPQHF. The CDR3 DNA sequence: TGTGCCAGCAGTTGGACAGGGGCTAGCAATCAGCCCCAGCATTTT.

The chain combines TRBV6-1 with TRBJ1-1; 10 bases match TRBD1. The CDR3 is 15 residues long. Germline loops: CDR1 MNHNS, CDR2 SASEGT. The V segment lost 8 bases and the J segment 5 bases; nucleotides outside the gene matches: 11. Here the CDR3 reads CASYPGQGIVTEAFF. The CDR3 nucleotides are TGTGCCAGCTATCCGGGACAGGGGATAGTAACTGAAGCTTTCTTT.

This clone was counted a single time. The chain carries TRBV7-2 and TRBJ1-5, with no clear D. V lost 5 bases, J lost 1 base, and 9 bases lay in between. Germline V gene lookup returns CDR1 SGHTA and CDR2 FQGNSA. The CDR3 spans 14 residues. The CDR3 loop reads CASSRPGSNQPQHF. CDR3 sequence (DNA): TGTGCCAGCAGCAGACCGGGAAGCAATCAGCCCCAGCATTTT.

This chain links TRBV6-5 with TRBJ2-5; D remains unclear. The DNA end is a closer match to TRBJ2-7, so the J assignment may be wrong. CDR1 and CDR2 (germline): MNHEY, SVGAGI. The CDR3 consists of 15 residues. DNA of the CDR3: TGTGCCAGCAGTTCCCCCGCGGAATCGACCTACGAGCAGTACTTC. Protein: CASSSPAESTYEQYF.

J is TRBJ1-2 and V is TRBV11-2, with 7 bases aligning to TRBD1. The V gene end was trimmed by 8 bases and the J gene end by 3 bases; junction bases not matched to a gene: 3. The CDR3 totals 12 residues. The germline V gene encodes CDR1 SGHAT and CDR2 FQNNGV. CDR3 coding DNA: TGTGCCAGCTCGACAGGGCACTATGGCTACACCTTC. Residues: CASSTGHYGYTF.

The chain carries TRBV27 and TRBJ2-7, with a tentative D call TRBD1 (6 bases). V lost 7 bases, J lost 5 bases, and 21 bases lay in between. The CDR3 runs to 15 residues. Per germline, CDR1 MNHEY and CDR2 SMNVEV (reference sequence). The CDR3 DNA reads as TGTGCCAGCATATCGGCGCAACAGGGTTTCCACGAGCAGTACTTC. Amino acids: CASISAQQGFHEQYF.

In regard to this clone: Other DNA sequences of this sample code for an identical CDR3. The genes are TRBV5-1 and TRBJ2-7; 9 nucleotides align to TRBD1. From germline, CDR1 is SGHRS and CDR2 YFSETQ. V trimming: 7 bases; J trimming: 0 bases; junction bases outside the gene matches: 5. The CDR3 length is 14 residues. CDR3 bases: TGCGCCAGCCGACCGACAGGGGGCTCCTACGAGCAGTACTTC. Translating it yields CASRPTGGSYEQYF.

This chain joins TRBV11-2 and TRBJ2-1, with 8 bases matching TRBD1. With 6 bases clipped from V and 5 bases from J, the junction kept 9 bases outside the gene matches. Germline CDR1 is SGHAT and CDR2 is FQNNGV. The length of the CDR3 is 15 residues. The CDR3, as DNA: TGTGCCAGCAGTATCCAGGGGGCCGGAAACAATGAGCAGTTCTTC. Residues: CASSIQGAGNNEQFF.

The CDR3: CSVETGVTGELFF. The CDR3 coding sequence is TGCAGCGTTGAAACGGGGGTCACCGGGGAGCTGTTTTTT. This sequence joins TRBV29-1 and TRBJ2-2, with a possible D match to TRBD2 (6 bases). Trimming cost V 2 bases and J 4 bases, with 8 bases left between them. Per germline, CDR1 SQVTM and CDR2 ANQGSEA. The CDR3 runs to 13 residues.

The rearrangement links TRBV19 to TRBJ2-3; no clear D. The CDR3 is made up of 16 amino acids. Germline CDR1 and CDR2: LNHDA and SQIVND (reference sequence). V dropped 4 bases and J dropped 2 bases, with 16 bases sitting between them. In DNA form, the CDR3 reads TGTGCCAGTAGTACACGACTCGCCCCTCTCACAGATACGCAGTATTTT. Residues: CASSTRLAPLTDTQYF. The whole variable domain, remainder taken from reference TRBV19 and TRBJ2-3, is DGGITQSPKYLFRKEGQNVTLSCEQNLNHDAMYWYRQDPGQGLRLIYYSQIVNDFQKGDIAEGYSVSREKKESFPLTVTSAQKNPTAFYLCASSTRLAPLTDTQYFGPGTRLTVL.